These T cell receptor beta chains were read from a single sample in a study of blood T cell repertoires in COVID-19. TCRdb's copy holds only in-frame clones and misses some; the assay was immunoSEQ multiplex PCR. The top ten hold roughly 25% of the sample, which has 100,000 to 150,000 clones, 80% seen once. Input material: peripheral blood. The receptors originated from a human donor in a cohort sampled during active COVID-19. The CDR3 runs from the conserved cysteine through the conserved F or W. A D gene is named only where the DNA matches it firmly. Clone size is stated in some rows and not others, as once, few, many or a class when expanded.

CASSSVDTSTNEKLFF TGTGCCAGCAGCTCCGTAGACACCTCAACTAATGAAAAACTGTTTTTT TRBV7-8 - TRBJ1-4 -
CASSLATGGEKLFF TGCGCCAGCAGCTTGGCCACGGGGGGAGAAAAACTGTTTTTT TRBV5-1 - TRBJ1-4 -
CASSYSRDNNQPQHF TGTGCCAGCAGTTACTCTCGGGACAACAATCAGCCCCAGCATTTT TRBV6-5 - TRBJ1-5 few
CASSEWGRGGSVGGYTF TGCGCCAGCAGTGAGTGGGGCAGGGGTGGAAGTGTGGGTGGCTACACCTTC TRBV10-1 - TRBJ1-2 -
CAISGGGDRGYIQYF TGTGCCATCAGTGGGGGTGGGGACAGGGGTTACATTCAGTACTTC TRBV10-3 TRBD1 TRBJ2-4 -
CASSSSGLNSPLHF TGTGCCAGCAGCTCCTCAGGGCTTAATTCACCCCTCCACTTT TRBV11-2 - TRBJ1-6 -
CASSGDRSSGNTIYF TGTGCCAGCAGCGGAGACAGGAGCTCTGGAAACACCATATATTTT TRBV4-2 - TRBJ1-3 -
CASSLFGTGGFQPQHF TGTGCCAGCAGTTTATTTGGGACAGGGGGATTTCAGCCCCAGCATTTT TRBV27 TRBD1 TRBJ1-5 once
CASSYRLSLKYEQYF TGTGCCAGCAGTTACCGCCTATCTTTAAAATACGAGCAGTACTTC TRBV6-5 - TRBJ2-7 -
CASSGGPGTYNEQFF TGTGCCAGCAGCGGCGGGCCGGGGACCTACAATGAGCAGTTCTTC TRBV5-4 - TRBJ2-1 once
CASSPGLAEGGEQYF TGTGCCAGCAGTCCGGGACTAGCGGAAGGGGGCGAGCAGTACTTC TRBV25-1 TRBD2 TRBJ2-7 -
CASSSDYEQYF TGCGCCAGCAGCTCAGACTACGAGCAGTACTTC TRBV5-1 - TRBJ2-7 -
CASRPLGGLGNQPQHF TGTGCCAGCAGACCCCTCGGTGGTTTGGGCAATCAGCCCCAGCATTTT TRBV28 - TRBJ1-5 -
CASSPAVRGAKNIQYF TGTGCCAGCAGTCCCGCGGTGAGGGGGGCCAAAAACATTCAGTACTTC TRBV27 - TRBJ2-4 -
CASSVQGAGTGELFF TGTGCCAGCAGTGTACAGGGGGCAGGCACCGGGGAGCTGTTTTTT TRBV28 TRBD1 TRBJ2-2 -
CASTPEGAGVFGYTF TGTGCCAGCACCCCCGAGGGGGCCGGCGTGTTTGGCTACACCTTC TRBV6-2/TRBV6-3 TRBD1 TRBJ1-2 -
CASSPRQVNQPQHF TGTGCCAGCAGCCCGCGACAGGTCAATCAGCCCCAGCATTTT TRBV11-2 - TRBJ1-5 -
CASSIGQGGNEQFF TGTGCCAGTAGTATAGGACAGGGGGGGAATGAGCAGTTCTTC TRBV19 TRBD1 TRBJ2-1 -
CSAWHRAEAFF TGCAGTGCTTGGCACAGGGCTGAAGCTTTCTTT TRBV20-1 - TRBJ1-1 many
CASSAGQGTGNEQFF TGTGCCAGCAGTGCGGGACAGGGGACGGGCAATGAGCAGTTCTTC TRBV25-1 TRBD1 TRBJ2-1 -
CASRGGGGTEAFF TGTGCCAGCAGGGGGGGAGGGGGCACTGAAGCTTTCTTT TRBV28 - TRBJ1-1 -
CASSRNRDRGLHQPQHF TGTGCCAGCAGCAGGAACCGGGACAGGGGATTGCATCAGCCCCAGCATTTT TRBV4-2 TRBD1 TRBJ1-5 -
CASSRRRNSYGYTF TGTGCCAGCAGCCGGCGGAGAAACTCATATGGCTACACCTTC TRBV4-2 - TRBJ1-2 -
CASSVDRGISYEQYF TGTGCCAGCAGCGTAGACAGGGGCATCTCCTACGAGCAGTACTTC TRBV7-6 TRBD1 TRBJ2-7 -
CASLGGTGGWSNQPQHF TGTGCCAGCCTCGGCGGGACAGGCGGTTGGAGCAATCAGCCCCAGCATTTT TRBV28 TRBD1 TRBJ1-5 -
CASSLRGRGNYGYTF TGTGCCAGCAGCTTAAGAGGACGGGGAAACTATGGCTACACCTTC TRBV13 - TRBJ1-2 -
CSVYRDYEQYF TGCAGCGTATACAGGGACTACGAGCAGTACTTC TRBV29-1 - TRBJ2-7 -
CASRGLGGSNEQFF TGTGCCAGCAGAGGTTTGGGAGGGAGCAATGAGCAGTTCTTC TRBV27 TRBD2 TRBJ2-1 -
CASSTPLAGGQETQYF TGTGCCAGCAGCACACCACTAGCGGGGGGCCAAGAGACCCAGTACTTC TRBV6-6 TRBD2 TRBJ2-5 few
CASSLGQGHSGNTIYF TGTGCCAGCAGCCTCGGACAGGGCCACTCTGGAAACACCATATATTTT TRBV9 TRBD1 TRBJ1-3 -
CASSPGQGRDNEQFF TGCGCCAGCAGCCCGGGACAGGGGAGGGACAATGAGCAGTTCTTC TRBV5-1 TRBD1 TRBJ2-1 -
CAISESDRLVNQPQHF TGTGCCATCAGTGAGTCGGACAGGCTAGTCAATCAGCCCCAGCATTTT TRBV10-3 TRBD1 TRBJ1-5 -
CASGCPWRDRYTEAFF TGTGCTAGTGGTTGTCCCTGGAGGGATAGGTACACTGAAGCTTTCTTT TRBV12-5 - TRBJ1-1 -
CASSIDRENSNQPQHF TGTGCCAGTAGTATAGATCGAGAAAATAGCAATCAGCCCCAGCATTTT TRBV19 - TRBJ1-5 -
CSANRGDTQYF TGCAGTGCTAATAGGGGAGATACGCAGTATTTT TRBV20-1 - TRBJ2-3 -
CASSQRYSGNTIYF TGTGCCAGCAGCCAACGGTACTCTGGAAACACCATATATTTT TRBV7-2 - TRBJ1-3 -
CASSQQTGTSYGYTF TGCGCCAGCAGCCAACAGACAGGGACTTCCTATGGCTACACCTTC TRBV4-3 TRBD1 TRBJ1-2 few
CATAPGGSTDTQYF TGTGCCACGGCACCCGGGGGGAGCACAGATACGCAGTATTTT TRBV9 TRBD2 TRBJ2-3 -
CASGLQGSTEAFF TGTGCCAGCGGCCTCCAGGGGAGCACTGAAGCTTTCTTT TRBV6-5 - TRBJ1-1 -
CASSLYDRALRYTF TGTGCCAGCAGCTTATACGACAGGGCGCTAAGGTACACCTTC TRBV7-2 TRBD1 TRBJ1-2 -